A selection of T cell receptor beta chains follows, all from one sample in a study of blood T cell repertoires in COVID-19. Sequencing used immunoSEQ multiplex PCR; TCRdb keeps in-frame clones, though not all of them. The table records 90,000 or so clones, around 88% of them present only once. What was sequenced was peripheral blood. These receptors were taken from a man between 60 and 75 years old with acute or convalescent COVID-19. CDR3s leave out the opening cysteine and the closing phenylalanine or tryptophan.

V gene: TRBV21-1; J gene: TRBJ2-4; CDR3 protein: ASSSWGCGAKNIQY
V gene: TRBV19; J gene: TRBJ2-7; CDR3 protein: ASKGAYEQY
V gene: TRBV6-1; J gene: TRBJ2-1; CDR3 protein: ASSEGGTGLNEQF
V gene: TRBV5-1; J gene: TRBJ2-7; CDR3 protein: ASSLVYGSQYEQY
V gene: TRBV5-4; J gene: TRBJ2-1; CDR3 protein: ASSAIATSGGYNEQF
V gene: TRBV5-6; J gene: TRBJ2-6; CDR3 protein: VSSFTGANVLT
V gene: TRBV30; J gene: TRBJ1-4; CDR3 protein: ALRLVNEKLF
V gene: TRBV18; J gene: TRBJ2-2; CDR3 protein: ASSPRTGMFGELF
V gene: TRBV3-1/TRBV3-2; J gene: TRBJ1-5; CDR3 protein: ASSQWGPLGPQH
V gene: TRBV21-1; J gene: TRBJ2-7; CDR3 protein: ASSKDTGGSYEQY
V gene: TRBV6-4; J gene: TRBJ1-1; CDR3 protein: ASSEQGNTEAF
V gene: TRBV20-1; J gene: TRBJ1-2; CDR3 protein: SASGNYGYT
V gene: TRBV29-1; J gene: TRBJ2-1; CDR3 protein: SVELLAAYNEQF
V gene: TRBV19; J gene: TRBJ2-7; CDR3 protein: ASSRGGSTYEQY
V gene: TRBV5-1; J gene: TRBJ2-1; CDR3 protein: ASRTSGGNNEQF
V gene: TRBV6-2/TRBV6-3; J gene: TRBJ2-1; CDR3 protein: ASSYSMFRGNEQF
V gene: TRBV28; J gene: TRBJ2-3; CDR3 protein: ASSGMWEPGLVTDTQY
V gene: TRBV7-7; J gene: TRBJ2-2; CDR3 protein: ASSLSPTGNTGELF
V gene: TRBV7-9; J gene: TRBJ1-2; CDR3 protein: ASSQQGHGYT
V gene: TRBV7-6; J gene: TRBJ2-7; CDR3 protein: ASSLEFGRGLYEQY
V gene: TRBV7-8; J gene: TRBJ1-1; CDR3 protein: ASSPSSNTEAF
V gene: TRBV5-1; J gene: TRBJ2-1; CDR3 protein: ASSLGPLDYNEQF
V gene: TRBV7-8; J gene: TRBJ2-2; CDR3 protein: ASSLGSLRTGELF
V gene: TRBV19; J gene: TRBJ1-5; CDR3 protein: ASSTQGGQPQH
V gene: TRBV20-1; J gene: TRBJ2-3; CDR3 protein: SASTGLAGGGTDTQY
V gene: TRBV6-4; J gene: TRBJ2-2; CDR3 protein: ASSLTNANTGELF
V gene: TRBV11-3; J gene: TRBJ2-2; CDR3 protein: ASSAKTGRITGELF
V gene: TRBV7-9; J gene: TRBJ1-2; CDR3 protein: ASSLAGTGYGYT
V gene: TRBV11-3; J gene: TRBJ2-1; CDR3 protein: ASSQTLVNEQF
V gene: TRBV5-4; J gene: TRBJ2-2; CDR3 protein: ASSSRQYGELF
V gene: TRBV14; J gene: TRBJ1-6; CDR3 protein: ASSQGGAGRYNSPLH
V gene: TRBV7-2; J gene: TRBJ2-3; CDR3 protein: ASSLIATSTDTQY
V gene: TRBV5-1; J gene: TRBJ1-1; CDR3 protein: ASSLPGQSAAF
V gene: TRBV6-4; J gene: TRBJ1-6; CDR3 protein: ASSDSNREESPLH
V gene: TRBV5-1; J gene: TRBJ1-4; CDR3 protein: ASSLVQGREKLF
V gene: TRBV5-1; J gene: TRBJ2-7; CDR3 protein: ASSGGQGPSYEQY